This T cell receptor beta chain was captured in a study of early T cells in non-severe SARS-CoV-2 infection. Germline V gene data show CDR1 as SEHNR and CDR2 as FQNEAQ (reference sequence). The CDR3 extends over 18 amino acids. V was shortened by 0 bases and J by 5 bases, with 17 bases between the two germline ends. From the 5' RACE reads, TCRdb called clonotypes with MiXCR, one entry per CDR3 protein. The sample lists 90,000 to 100,000 distinct CDR3 sequences; about 13% were seen once. The TCR comes from an adult who was a healthcare worker with PCR-confirmed SARS-CoV-2 infection or an uninfected control (not recorded which). Sequenced input: whole blood. The gene calls are TRBV7-9 and TRBJ1-6; tentative D call: TRBD1 (6 bases). The CDR3: CASSLAPTRDKHNSPLHF. Written as DNA, the CDR3 is TGTGCCAGCAGCTTAGCGCCGACCCGGGACAAACATAATTCACCCCTCCACTTT. The complete variable domain, with remaining parts taken from reference TRBV7-9 and TRBJ1-6, reads DTGVSQNPRHKITKRGQNVTFRCDPISEHNRLYWYRQTLGQGPEFLTYFQNEAQLEKSRLLSDRFSAERPKGSFSTLEIQRTEQGDSAMYLCASSLAPTRDKHNSPLHFGNGTRLTVT.